This entry is about one T cell receptor beta chain. This sample is part of a study of blood T cell repertoires in COVID-19. The study drew participants aged roughly 18 to 89 years from 20 to 30 US areas. Participants' own reports of clinical history determined their cohort assignment. This CDR3 is built from 17 residues. With 5 bases removed from V and 8 bases from J, the gap between germline ends came to 24 bases. Germline CDR1 and CDR2: LNHDA and SQIVND (reference sequence). Data came from immunoSEQ multiplex PCR; TCRdb stores just in-frame clones and leaves some out. Seen here are some 250,000 clones, 75% to 90% observed once, and the top ten hold around 2%.

This TCR derives from a woman aged 45-65 years who had recovered from COVID-19. Sequenced sample: PBMCs or T cells enriched from blood (not recorded which). The J gene is TRBJ1-4, the V gene TRBV19, with a tentative D call TRBD1 (6 bases). Written as DNA, the CDR3 is TGTGCCAGTAGTCTCCGGCCCTCTCTCCGCGGGGGCGAAAAACTGTTTTTT. Translated, it gives CASSLRPSLRGGEKLFF.